These T cell receptor beta chains were read from a single sample in a study of blood T cell repertoires in COVID-19. Libraries were prepared by immunoSEQ multiplex PCR; TCRdb keeps only in-frame clonotypes and omits some of them. The sample lists about 190,000 clones, nearly 90% occurring once. The sample taken for sequencing was peripheral blood. These receptors were obtained from a woman aged 40 to 55 who had recovered from COVID-19. Each CDR3 is given with its conserved first and last residue. The D gene is left open where the match is weak. Clone size is given for some rows only: seen once, a few or many times, or a class if the clone is expanded.

V: TRBV7-9; J: TRBJ1-1; D: .; size: .; DNA: TGTGCCAGCAGCCCCGGGACTTCTTGGAACACTGAAGCTTTCTTT; CDR3: CASSPGTSWNTEAFF
V: TRBV5-6; J: TRBJ1-1; D: .; size: .; DNA: TGTGCCAGCGGCGTAGCGTCAAACACTGAAGCTTTCTTT; CDR3: CASGVASNTEAFF
V: TRBV29-1; J: TRBJ2-1; D: .; size: .; DNA: TGCAGCGTCTCTACTAAGGCCTACAATGAGCAGTTCTTC; CDR3: CSVSTKAYNEQFF
V: TRBV10-3; J: TRBJ1-2; D: TRBD1; size: .; DNA: TGTGCCATCAGGGACAGGGGTTACTATGGCTACACCTTC; CDR3: CAIRDRGYYGYTF
V: TRBV7-2; J: TRBJ1-1; D: .; size: .; DNA: TGTGCCAGCAGCCCTCGGCTCAATAGGGGAGCTTTCTTT; CDR3: CASSPRLNRGAFF
V: TRBV4-3; J: TRBJ1-3; D: .; size: .; DNA: TGCGCCAGCAGTCTCGAGAGGGGAAACACCATATATTTT; CDR3: CASSLERGNTIYF
V: TRBV9; J: TRBJ2-3; D: .; size: once; DNA: TGTGCCAGCAGCGTAGGGATAGCCACAGATACGCAGTATTTT; CDR3: CASSVGIATDTQYF
V: TRBV7-6; J: TRBJ1-2; D: .; size: .; DNA: TGTGCCAGCAGCTTAGTGGGGGGAGGGGACACCTATGGCTACACCTTC; CDR3: CASSLVGGGDTYGYTF
V: TRBV6-5; J: TRBJ1-6; D: .; size: .; DNA: TGTGCCAGCAGAACGGACAGTCCACCCCTCCACTTT; CDR3: CASRTDSPPLHF
V: TRBV7-2; J: TRBJ2-1; D: TRBD1; size: .; DNA: TGTGCCAGCAGGCCGACAGGGAGCTCCTACAATGAGCAGTTCTTC; CDR3: CASRPTGSSYNEQFF
V: TRBV2; J: TRBJ2-2; D: .; size: .; DNA: TGTGCCAGCAGTGAAGCGCGACTTACCGGGGAGACCGGGGAGCTGTTTTTT; CDR3: CASSEARLTGETGELFF
V: TRBV5-8; J: TRBJ2-1; D: TRBD2; size: .; DNA: TGTGCCAGCACCTTTGAGGGGGCTAGCGGGACTGAGCAGTTCTTC; CDR3: CASTFEGASGTEQFF
V: TRBV6-2/TRBV6-3; J: TRBJ2-1; D: TRBD2; size: .; DNA: TGTGCCAGCAGTTATCCTTCTAGCGGGACTAAACCGGCGAATGAGCAGTTCTTC; CDR3: CASSYPSSGTKPANEQFF
V: TRBV18; J: TRBJ1-4; D: .; size: once; DNA: TGTGCCAGCTCATTTGGCAGGGGAACAACTAATGAAAAACTGTTTTTT; CDR3: CASSFGRGTTNEKLFF
V: TRBV11-2; J: TRBJ2-3; D: .; size: .; DNA: TGTGCCAGCAGCTTAGGTTCGAGTAGCGGACGAGGTACAGATACGCAGTATTTT; CDR3: CASSLGSSSGRGTDTQYF
V: TRBV2; J: TRBJ2-1; D: TRBD2; size: .; DNA: TGTGCCAGCATTAGGGGGCTTAGCGGGAGCTCGGGTGAGCAGTTCTTC; CDR3: CASIRGLSGSSGEQFF
V: TRBV19; J: TRBJ2-1; D: TRBD1; size: .; DNA: TGTGCCAGTAGTGTTGGACAGGGTCACGGGGAGCAGTTCTTC; CDR3: CASSVGQGHGEQFF
V: TRBV13; J: TRBJ2-3; D: TRBD2; size: .; DNA: TGTGCCAGCAGCCAGGCGGGGGGACTGCCCCCGGATACGCAGTATTTT; CDR3: CASSQAGGLPPDTQYF
V: TRBV2; J: TRBJ2-3; D: .; size: .; DNA: TGTGCCAGCAGTGATTCCAGGGTGAGCACAGATACGCAGTATTTT; CDR3: CASSDSRVSTDTQYF
V: TRBV23-1; J: TRBJ2-1; D: TRBD2; size: .; DNA: TGCGCCAACCTAGCGGGAGGGCTCAATGAGCAGTTCTTC; CDR3: CANLAGGLNEQFF
V: TRBV28; J: TRBJ1-2; D: .; size: few; DNA: TGTGCCAGCGCCCAGGGGTTTCAAGCTGCCTTGGGCTACACCTTC; CDR3: CASAQGFQAALGYTF
V: TRBV5-1; J: TRBJ2-1; D: TRBD1; size: .; DNA: TGCGCCAGCAGCTTTGGTTCCCAGGGGGCAGGTAGGGAGTTCTTC; CDR3: CASSFGSQGAGREFF